The 32 T cell receptor beta chains reported below all come from one sample, sequenced in a study of beta chain features in type 1 diabetes. The whole isolated RNA underwent reverse transcription, so sequencing captured expressed TCRB transcripts. The method was immunoSEQ multiplex PCR; TCRdb's version includes in-frame clones alone and lacks a portion of them. The repertoire holds 350,000 to 450,000 clones, with around 15% as singletons. Sequences were obtained from naive CD4+ T cells from blood. Receptor source: a woman aged 18-29 years in good health.

This chain uses TRBV4-3 with TRBJ2-5; the D gene is possibly TRBD1 (5 bases). The CDR3 has 14 residues. Trimming shortened V by 4 bases and J by 7 bases, and 16 bases separated the two germline ends. Germline CDR1 reads LGHNA; CDR2 reads YSLEER. The CDR3 sequence: CASSPGHSPGTQYF. CDR3 bases: TGCGCCAGCAGCCCCGGACATTCGCCAGGGACCCAGTACTTC.

This clone was seen more than once but under ten times. The chain combines TRBV28 with TRBJ2-3, with 14 nucleotides matching TRBD2. Germline V gene sequence: CDR1 MDHEN, CDR2 SYDVKM. V shed 2 bases and J 0 bases; nucleotides not matched to a gene: 4. There are 18 residues in the CDR3. In DNA, the CDR3 is TGTGCCAGCAGTTTAGCCGGACTAGCGGGGGGAAGCACAGATACGCAGTATTTT. This codes for CASSLAGLAGGSTDTQYF.

This chain's CDR3 is CASSFRLAGSTDTQYF. Here the CDR3 DNA reads TGTGCCAGCAGCTTTCGGCTAGCGGGTAGCACAGATACGCAGTATTTT. This chain joins TRBV7-8 and TRBJ2-3; 8 positions match TRBD2. The germline CDR1 and CDR2 sequences are SGHVS and FQNEAQ. V trimming: 3 bases; J trimming: 0 bases; junction bases outside the gene matches: 5. The CDR3 is 16 residues long.

This clone was found a few times. The chain joins TRBV30 to TRBJ2-7; D is uncertain. This CDR3 comprises 11 residues. Per the germline V gene, CDR1 is GTSNPN and CDR2 is SVGIG (reference sequence). V lost 5 bases and J 0 bases, leaving 5 bases between the germline ends. The CDR3 protein is CAWDSSYEQYF. The CDR3 region has the DNA TGTGCCTGGGATAGCTCCTACGAGCAGTACTTC.

In its sample, this clone was seen a few times. The genes are TRBV29-1 and TRBJ2-1; 10 nucleotides align to TRBD2. The CDR3 loop spans 15 amino acids. Per the germline V gene, CDR1 is SQVTM and CDR2 is ANQGSEA. Trimming cost V 6 bases and J 7 bases; bases outside gene matches: 12. The CDR3 coding sequence is TGCAGCGTAGGAGGGTCTAGCGGGAGTCAAAATGAGCAGTTCTTC. It yields the protein CSVGGSSGSQNEQFF.

The V and J genes are TRBV5-1 and TRBJ2-2; unclear D gene. The CDR3 contains 12 residues. V lost 0 bases, J lost 6 bases, and 3 bases lay in between. Germline CDR1 and CDR2: SGHRS and YFSETQ. The CDR3 is CASSLAAGELFF. CDR3 nucleotides: TGCGCCAGCAGCTTGGCGGCCGGGGAGCTGTTTTTT.

The chain carries TRBV11-2 and TRBJ1-2, with D unresolved. The CDR3 sequence is 17 residues long. V was trimmed by 4 bases and J by 7 bases, leaving 25 bases between them. Germline V CDR1 and CDR2: SGHAT, FQNNGV. CDR3 nucleotide sequence: TGTGCCAGCAGCTACACCCTTTTGGGGAGTAGGAGAAGTGGCTACACCTTC. Translation: CASSYTLLGSRRSGYTF.

This clone turned up a few times. The chain recombines TRBV6-5 with TRBJ1-5; 7 bases agree with TRBD1. Trimming removed 4 bases from V and 6 bases from J; junction bases left unmatched: 12. The CDR3 has 16 residues. Germline CDR1 and CDR2: MNHEY and SVGAGI. CDR3: CASSFPKGAWSQPQHF. The CDR3 DNA follows: TGTGCCAGCAGTTTCCCGAAGGGGGCTTGGAGTCAGCCCCAGCATTTT.

Only a few counts were recorded for this clone. The chain uses TRBV9 and TRBJ2-1; 10 positions agree with TRBD2. From germline, CDR1 is SGDLS and CDR2 YYNGEE. V lost 0 bases and J lost 2; bases outside the gene matches: 5. This CDR3 comprises 17 residues. Here the CDR3 reads CASSVGERGGTYNEQFF. The CDR3, as DNA: TGTGCCAGCAGCGTAGGGGAGCGGGGGGGGACCTACAATGAGCAGTTCTTC.

The chain links TRBV4-2 to TRBJ1-4; no firm D call. V shed 0 bases and J shed 5 bases, with 13 bases lying between them. Germline V gene sequence: CDR1 LGHNA, CDR2 YNFKEQ. The CDR3 sequence is 16 residues long. CDR3 nucleotide sequence: TGTGCCAGCAGCCAAGATCTTTTACAGTACAATGAAAAACTGTTTTTT. Translated, it gives CASSQDLLQYNEKLFF.

This clone was seen only a few times. The rearrangement joins TRBV29-1 to TRBJ1-4; tentative D call: TRBD1 (5 bases). Trimming left V 6 bases short and J 5 bases short, with 16 bases between. CDR1 and CDR2 (germline): SQVTM, ANQGSEA. The CDR3 has 14 amino acids. CDR3 DNA: TGCAGCGTCGCCTGGACACCCCAAAATGAAAAACTGTTTTTT. This gives the protein CSVAWTPQNEKLFF.

The rearrangement links TRBV7-3 to TRBJ1-1, with 8 bases aligning to TRBD1. CDR1 is SGHTA and CDR2 is FQGTGA in the germline V gene. Trimming at V came to 4 bases and at J to 5 bases, leaving 12 bases not matched to a gene. The CDR3 has 16 residues. The CDR3 reads CASSSSKETGVTEAFF. The CDR3 region has the DNA TGTGCCAGCAGCTCGTCTAAGGAGACAGGGGTGACTGAAGCTTTCTTT.

The gene calls are TRBV2 and TRBJ2-2; maybe TRBD1 (6 bases). The CDR3 runs to 15 residues. Trimming shortened V by 7 bases and J by 0 bases, and 12 bases separated the two germline ends. Looked up from germline, CDR1 is SNHLY and CDR2 is FYNNEI. As DNA, the CDR3 is TGTGCCAGCACCCGGGGACACCCGAACACCGGGGAGCTGTTTTTT. This gives the protein CASTRGHPNTGELFF.

The V gene is TRBV9, the J gene TRBJ1-5; weak D call: TRBD1 (6 bases). Germline V gene lookup returns CDR1 SGDLS and CDR2 YYNGEE. This CDR3 comprises 13 residues. V lost 8 bases, J lost 1 base, and 10 bases lay in between. The CDR3 sequence is CASAQGSNQPQHF. The CDR3 DNA follows: TGTGCCAGTGCGCAGGGGAGCAATCAGCCCCAGCATTTT.

The CDR3 sequence is CAWAQGRTEAFF. The DNA for the CDR3 is TGTGCCTGGGCACAGGGGAGGACTGAAGCTTTCTTT. The rearrangement joins TRBV30 to TRBJ1-1; 7 positions match TRBD1. Per the germline V gene, CDR1 is GTSNPN and CDR2 is SVGIG (reference sequence). J lost 5 bases, V lost 5 bases, and 5 bases had no gene match. This CDR3 comprises 12 residues.

The chain recombines TRBV7-6 with TRBJ2-3, with 14 positions matching TRBD2. J gave up 1 base and V 4 bases, and 13 bases lay outside the gene matches. CDR1 SGHVS and CDR2 FNYEAQ come from the germline V gene. This CDR3 is 20 amino acids long. CDR3 loop: CASSSTRTSGRIRGTDTQYF. In DNA form, the CDR3 reads TGTGCCAGCAGCTCAACCCGGACTAGCGGGAGGATAAGGGGCACAGATACGCAGTATTTT.

This chain connects TRBV18 to TRBJ1-1; 7 bases are shared with TRBD1. Germline V CDR1 and CDR2: KGHSH, LQKENI. The CDR3 consists of 12 residues. Germline trimming cut 3 bases from V and 6 bases from J; bases unmatched to any gene: 1. CDR3 sequence reads: CASSPGTAEAFF. In DNA, the CDR3 is TGTGCCAGCTCACCGGGGACAGCTGAAGCTTTCTTT.

The J gene is TRBJ2-6, the V gene TRBV5-1, with D unresolved. V lost 0 bases, J lost 3 bases, and 13 bases lay in between. CDR3 length: 17 amino acids. Looked up from germline, CDR1 is SGHRS and CDR2 is YFSETQ. The CDR3 is CASSLDPGLSGANVLTF. The CDR3 DNA reads as TGCGCCAGCAGCTTGGATCCGGGTTTGAGTGGGGCCAACGTCCTGACTTTC.

This chain connects TRBV2 to TRBJ2-1; 12 bases are a match to TRBD2. V was clipped by 7 bases and J by 8 bases; unmatched bases: 3. Per germline, CDR1 SNHLY and CDR2 FYNNEI. This CDR3 has 13 amino acids. The chain's CDR3 is CASMRLAGDEQFF. The CDR3 region has the DNA TGTGCCAGCATGAGACTAGCGGGAGATGAGCAGTTCTTC. The whole variable domain, remainder taken from reference TRBV2 and TRBJ2-1, is EPEVTQTPSHQVTQMGQEVILRCVPISNHLYFYWYRQILGQKVEFLVSFYNNEISEKSEIFDDQFSVERPDGSNFTLKIRSTKLEDSAMYFCASMRLAGDEQFFGPGTRLTVL.

The chain links TRBV28 to TRBJ1-2, with TRBD1 matching 7 bases. J gave up 0 bases and V 2 bases, and 3 bases lay outside the gene matches. The length of the CDR3 is 15 residues. The germline gives CDR1 MDHEN, CDR2 SYDVKM. The CDR3 DNA reads as TGTGCCAGCAGTTTAGGGGACAGCCCTAACTATGGCTACACCTTC. Amino acid sequence: CASSLGDSPNYGYTF.

This clone was picked up one time. The junction departs from germline at one end; a sequencing error may be responsible. The chain is built from TRBV7-7 and TRBJ2-5; D is ambiguous. CDR3 size: 13 residues. In germline, CDR1 is SSHAT, CDR2 FNYEAQ (reference sequence). CDR3 nucleotides: TGTGCTAGCAGCTCCCTGTACCAAGAGACCCAGTACTTC. Translation gives CASSSLYQETQYF.

This clone turned up a few times. The genes are TRBV14 and TRBJ1-1; D perhaps matches TRBD1 (6 bases). The CDR3 runs to 17 residues. Trimming left V 3 bases short and J 5 bases short, with 22 bases between. Looked up from germline, CDR1 is SGHDN and CDR2 is FVKESK. The CDR3 DNA follows: TGTGCCAGCAGCCAGAGGTGGATTGTTACAGGGCAAACTGAAGCTTTCTTT. It translates to CASSQRWIVTGQTEAFF. The variable domain in full, with the rest retrieved from reference TRBV14 and TRBJ1-1, is EAGVTQFPSHSVIEKGQTVTLRCDPISGHDNLYWYRRVMGKEIKFLLHFVKESKQDESGMPNNRFLAERTGGTYSTLKVQPAELEDSGVYFCASSQRWIVTGQTEAFFGQGTRLTVV.

This sequence joins TRBV30 and TRBJ2-5, with D possibly TRBD2 on 6 matching bases. Trimming took 1 base from V and 5 from J, leaving 11 bases between them. Germline V gene sequence: CDR1 GTSNPN, CDR2 SVGIG (reference sequence). The length of the CDR3 is 13 residues. The CDR3 DNA sequence: TGTGCCTGGAGTGGACTAGTGGGGGAGACCCAGTACTTC. It codes for CAWSGLVGETQYF.

In its sample, this clone was seen a few times. V and J are TRBV5-6 and TRBJ2-1; 9 positions agree with TRBD1. CDR1 SGHDT and CDR2 YYEEEE come from the germline V gene. The length of the CDR3 is 15 residues. With 0 bases clipped from V and 5 bases from J, the junction kept 3 bases outside the gene matches. The CDR3 is CASSLGDRDHNEQFF. CDR3 DNA: TGTGCCAGCAGCTTGGGGGACAGGGATCACAATGAGCAGTTCTTC.

The chain has TRBV7-9 and TRBJ2-6; no clear D. Between the trimmed V and J ends, which lost 5 bases and 2 bases, there was a span of 10 bases. The germline V gene encodes CDR1 SEHNR and CDR2 FQNEAQ (reference sequence). This CDR3 has 15 amino acids. The DNA for the CDR3 is TGTGCCAGCAGCCTCTCCCAGACTGGGGCCAACGTCCTGACTTTC. Protein: CASSLSQTGANVLTF.

The chain employs TRBV18 and TRBJ2-7; weak D call: TRBD2 (5 bases). With 3 bases removed from V and 3 bases from J, the gap between germline ends came to 15 bases. Germline V CDR1 and CDR2: KGHSH, LQKENI. CDR3 length: 15 amino acids. DNA for the CDR3: TGTGCCAGCTCACCCCCGGACTTCGGTTACTACGAGCAGTACTTC. Its protein is CASSPPDFGYYEQYF.

The CDR3: CASRFAGKDEQYF. The DNA for the CDR3 is TGTGCCAGCCGATTCGCGGGAAAAGACGAGCAGTACTTC. V usage is TRBV11-2 and J usage is TRBJ2-7; perhaps TRBD2 as D (6 bases). CDR1 and CDR2 from the germline V gene are SGHAT and FQNNGV. V lost 8 bases and J 5 bases, leaving 16 bases between the germline ends. The CDR3 length is 13 residues.

In its sample, this clone was seen a few times. The chain couples TRBV30 to TRBJ1-2; 7 bases match TRBD1. The CDR3 sequence is 12 residues long. V gave up 4 bases and J gave up 7 bases; unmatched junction bases: 6. CDR1 GTSNPN and CDR2 SVGIG come from the germline V gene (reference sequence). In nucleotides, the CDR3 is TGTGCCTGGACCATAGACAGGGCTGGCTACACCTTC. It yields the protein CAWTIDRAGYTF.

The CDR3 sequence is CASSVEHATRGYGYTF. CDR3 in DNA: TGTGCCAGCAGCGTAGAACACGCCACTCGGGGGTATGGCTACACCTTC. The chain joins TRBV9 to TRBJ1-2; D might be TRBD1 (5 bases). This CDR3 region has 16 residues. V lost 0 bases and J lost 5, with 17 bases in between. Germline lookup yields CDR1 SGDLS and CDR2 YYNGEE.

The rearrangement links TRBV6-6 to TRBJ2-2, with TRBD1 matching over 11 bases. Germline CDR1 MNHNY, CDR2 SVGAGI (reference sequence). This CDR3 has 14 residues. The V and J ends lost 6 bases and 6 bases, in that order; junction bases with no gene match: 3. CDR3: CASRGQGAAGELFF. CDR3 DNA sequence: TGTGCCAGCAGAGGACAGGGGGCTGCCGGGGAGCTGTTTTTT.

This clone was detected only once. The rearrangement uses TRBV4-2 and TRBJ2-1; D is perhaps TRBD2 (6 bases). The CDR3 covers 15 residues. Trimming stripped 0 bases from V and 7 bases from J, with 13 bases between. CDR1 is LGHNA and CDR2 is YNFKEQ in the germline V gene. CDR3 region: CASSQETRPSNEQFF. The CDR3 DNA follows: TGTGCCAGCAGCCAAGAGACTAGGCCTTCGAATGAGCAGTTCTTC.

A few counts support this clone. V and J are TRBV30 and TRBJ1-5; possibly TRBD1 for D (5 bases). Between the trimmed V and J ends, which lost 4 bases and 4 bases, there was a span of 14 bases. Looked up from germline, CDR1 is GTSNPN and CDR2 is SVGIG (reference sequence). The CDR3 consists of 14 residues. The CDR3 nucleotides are TGTGCCTGGACAGGGTGGATGGGGAATCAGCCCCAGCATTTT. Translation gives CAWTGWMGNQPQHF. Complete variable domain (other parts from reference TRBV30 and TRBJ1-5): SQTIHQWPATLVQPVGSPLSLECTVEGTSNPNLYWYRQAAGRGLQLLFYSVGIGQISSEVPQNLSASRPQDRQFILSSKKLLLSDSGFYLCAWTGWMGNQPQHFGDGTRLSIL.